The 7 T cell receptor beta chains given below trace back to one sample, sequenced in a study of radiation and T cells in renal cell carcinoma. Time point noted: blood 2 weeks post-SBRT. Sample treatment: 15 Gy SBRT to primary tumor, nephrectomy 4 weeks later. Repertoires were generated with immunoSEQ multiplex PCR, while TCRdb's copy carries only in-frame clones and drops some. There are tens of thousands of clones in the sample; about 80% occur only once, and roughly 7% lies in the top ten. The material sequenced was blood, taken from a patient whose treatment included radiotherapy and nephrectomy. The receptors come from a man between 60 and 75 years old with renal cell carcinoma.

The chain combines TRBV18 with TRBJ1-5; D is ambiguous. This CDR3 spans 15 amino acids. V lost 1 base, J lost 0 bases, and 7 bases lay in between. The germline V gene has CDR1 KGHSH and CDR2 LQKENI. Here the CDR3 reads CASSPLPGSNQPQHF. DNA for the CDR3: TGTGCCAGCTCACCACTACCAGGTAGCAATCAGCCCCAGCATTTT.

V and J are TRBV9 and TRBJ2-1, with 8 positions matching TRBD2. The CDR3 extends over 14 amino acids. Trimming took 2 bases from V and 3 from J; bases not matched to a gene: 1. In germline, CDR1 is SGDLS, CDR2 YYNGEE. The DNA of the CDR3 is TGTGCCAGCAGCGTCAGCGGGAGCTACAATGAGCAGTTCTTC. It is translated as CASSVSGSYNEQFF.

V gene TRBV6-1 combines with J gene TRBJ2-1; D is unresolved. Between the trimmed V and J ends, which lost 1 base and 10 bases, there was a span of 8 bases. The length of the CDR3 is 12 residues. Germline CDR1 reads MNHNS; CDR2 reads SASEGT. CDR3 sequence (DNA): TGTGCCAGCAGTGAAGTGGACGGGGAGCAGTTCTTC. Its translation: CASSEVDGEQFF.

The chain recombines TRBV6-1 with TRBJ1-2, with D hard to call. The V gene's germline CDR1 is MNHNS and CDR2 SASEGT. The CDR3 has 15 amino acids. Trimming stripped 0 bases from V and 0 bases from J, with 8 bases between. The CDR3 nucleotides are TGTGCCAGCAGTGAAGCAAAACGAGCTAACTATGGCTACACCTTC. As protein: CASSEAKRANYGYTF.

The CDR3 nucleotides are TGTGCCAGCAGCCCATCCCCCAACTATGGCTACACCTTC. Its protein product is CASSPSPNYGYTF. V gene TRBV7-9 combines with J gene TRBJ1-2; D is ambiguous. V was cut by 5 bases and J by 2 bases, with 9 bases left in between. Germline V gives CDR1 SEHNR, CDR2 FQNEAQ (reference sequence). This CDR3 region has 13 residues.

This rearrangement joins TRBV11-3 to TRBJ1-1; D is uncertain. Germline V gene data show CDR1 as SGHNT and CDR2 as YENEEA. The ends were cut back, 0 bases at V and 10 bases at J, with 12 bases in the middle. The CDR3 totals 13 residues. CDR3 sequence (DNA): TGTGCCAGCAGCTTAGATCCGACCGAAATAGCTTTCTTT. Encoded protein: CASSLDPTEIAFF.

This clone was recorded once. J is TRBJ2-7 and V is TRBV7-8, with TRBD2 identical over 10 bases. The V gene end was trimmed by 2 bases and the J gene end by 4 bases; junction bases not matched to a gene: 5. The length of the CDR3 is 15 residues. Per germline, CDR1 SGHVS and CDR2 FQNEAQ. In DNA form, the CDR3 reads TGTGCCAGCAGCTTATATGCTAGCGGGAGTTACGAGCAGTACGTC. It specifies CASSLYASGSYEQYV.